This is a list of T cell receptor beta chains from one sample in a study of T cells after yellow fever vaccination. TCRdb re-analysed the 5' RACE reads in MiXCR, keeping a single row per CDR3 protein. This table holds 250,000 to 300,000 distinct CDR3 sequences, 10% to 15% found once. The specimen comprised CD4+ T cells sorted from PBMCs, sampled 45 days after the yellow fever booster vaccination. These receptors were collected from a man aged 25 to 40 who received the YFV17D yellow fever vaccine. The CDR3 runs from the conserved cysteine through the conserved F or W. Fields, in order: clone size, V gene, J gene, D gene, CDR3 DNA, CDR3 protein. The D gene is left open where the match is weak. Size values are once, few and many counts, or a class for expanded clones, and some rows have none.

.	TRBV10-3	TRBJ2-7	TRBD1	TGTGCCATCAGTGAGTCCACAGGGGGCTCCTACGAGCAGTACTTC	CAISESTGGSYEQYF
.	TRBV19	TRBJ2-1	.	TGTGCCAGTACCCCTACCGGTGGGGGGGCCTCCTACAATGAGCAGTTCTTC	CASTPTGGGASYNEQFF
few	TRBV20-1	TRBJ2-7	TRBD2	TGCAGTGCTAGAGTCGGTAGCGGGCTTTCCTACGAGCAGTACTTC	CSARVGSGLSYEQYF
many	TRBV27	TRBJ1-2	.	TGTGCCAGCAGTTTTCAAGGGTATGGCTACACCTTC	CASSFQGYGYTF
.	TRBV7-2	TRBJ1-6	.	TGTGCCAGCAGCTTAGCCGGGGCGGTGCAAACCCTCCACTTT	CASSLAGAVQTLHF
.	TRBV19	TRBJ2-1	.	TGTGCCAGTAGTCAAAGGGTGTCGTGGCCGGAGAATGAGCAGTTCTTC	CASSQRVSWPENEQFF
.	TRBV5-1	TRBJ2-3	.	TGCGCCAGCAGCTTGAACTGGGGATGGCCAGATACGCAGTATTTT	CASSLNWGWPDTQYF
many	TRBV12-3/TRBV12-4	TRBJ2-3	TRBD1	TGTGCCAGCAGTTCCCTAGGGGGCAGGGGAGATACGCAGTATTTT	CASSSLGGRGDTQYF
few	TRBV11-1	TRBJ2-4	.	TGTGCCAGCAGCACCCCGGACGGCGGGACCCCCCGGGGGAACATTCAGTACTTC	CASSTPDGGTPRGNIQYF
.	TRBV23-1	TRBJ2-2	.	TGCGCCAGCAGTCACCCAACAAGAATGAACACCGGGGAGCTGTTTTTT	CASSHPTRMNTGELFF
.	TRBV5-1	TRBJ1-5	.	TGCGCCAGCAGGTCTGATAGCAATCAGCCCCAGCATTTT	CASRSDSNQPQHF
few	TRBV20-1	TRBJ1-1	.	TGCAGTGCTAGAATGGGGGCCGGAGTGAGCACTGAAGCTTTCTTT	CSARMGAGVSTEAFF
.	TRBV6-5	TRBJ2-7	TRBD2	TGTGCCAGCGAGGGACTAGCGGGAGGGCCTAGCGAGCAGTACTTC	CASEGLAGGPSEQYF
.	TRBV12-3/TRBV12-4	TRBJ2-2	.	TGTGCCAGCAGTTTAGCGAGCGCCAACACCGGGGAGCTGTTTTTT	CASSLASANTGELFF
few	TRBV12-3/TRBV12-4	TRBJ2-1	.	TGTGCCAGCAGTGAGGGGGGGGAGTATAAGCGGTTCTTC	CASSEGGEYKRFF
.	TRBV5-1	TRBJ1-3	TRBD1	TGCGCCAGCAGCGCGTTGGGACAGGGCCGGGGTTCTGGAAACACCATATATTTT	CASSALGQGRGSGNTIYF
.	TRBV14	TRBJ2-1	TRBD1	TGTGCCAGAAGCCAAGACTGGTCCGGGACAGTGTACAATGAGCAGTTCTTC	CARSQDWSGTVYNEQFF
.	TRBV7-2	TRBJ2-7	TRBD2	TGTGCCAGCAGCCATAGCAGCGGGAATTCCTACGAGCAGTACTTC	CASSHSSGNSYEQYF
few	TRBV7-3	TRBJ2-2	.	TGTGCCAGCAGCTTAAACAGGGCGAACACCGGGGAGCTGTTTTTT	CASSLNRANTGELFF
many	TRBV12-3/TRBV12-4	TRBJ2-7	TRBD2	TGTGCCAGCAGTCCCGCTAGCGGGAGATGGGAGCAGTACTTC	CASSPASGRWEQYF
.	TRBV7-6	TRBJ2-7	TRBD2	TGTGCCAGCAGCCCCCGGACTAGTACTGGGTACGAGCAGTACTTC	CASSPRTSTGYEQYF
.	TRBV20-1	TRBJ1-4	.	TGCAGTGCTAGGTGGCCGGGGGCGGCTGAAAAACTGTTTTTT	CSARWPGAAEKLFF
once	TRBV3-1	TRBJ2-1	.	TGTGCCAGCAGCCATCCCGGCAGTCGAAATGAGCAGTTCTTC	CASSHPGSRNEQFF